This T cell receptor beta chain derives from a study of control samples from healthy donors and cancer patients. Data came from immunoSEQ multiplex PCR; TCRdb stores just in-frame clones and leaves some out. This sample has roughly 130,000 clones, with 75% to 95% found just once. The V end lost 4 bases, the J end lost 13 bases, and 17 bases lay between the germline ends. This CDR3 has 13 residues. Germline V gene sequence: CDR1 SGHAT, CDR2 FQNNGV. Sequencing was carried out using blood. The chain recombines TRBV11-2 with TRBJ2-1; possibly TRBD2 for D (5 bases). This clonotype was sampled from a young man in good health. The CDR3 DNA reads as TGTGCCAGCAGCTCCTTCTCGGACTTGGGACAGTTCTTC. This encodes CASSSFSDLGQFF.